A single sample gave rise to the 18 T cell receptor beta chains below, sequenced in a study of T cell repertoires in cytomegalovirus infection. TCRdb ran MiXCR on the reads and lists one entry per CDR3 protein. Counted here are approximately 500,000 distinct CDR3 sequences, approximately 15% occurring once; the ten biggest clones make up around 25%. Sequencing input: CD8+ T cells from PBMCs. These receptor sequences come from a human donor in good health (CMV status not recorded). Some clones in this sample may be carry-over from other donors' samples.

This clonotype was observed at least ten times. The chain couples TRBV27 to TRBJ2-3; D gene uncertain. Trimming took 0 bases from V and 1 from J, leaving 5 bases between them. CDR1 is MNHEY and CDR2 is SMNVEV in the germline V gene (reference sequence). The CDR3 contains 14 residues. This CDR3 is CASSLSAGTDTQYF. CDR3 coding DNA: TGTGCCAGCAGTTTATCCGCGGGCACAGATACGCAGTATTTT.

The table lists this clonotype with a few counts. The rearrangement uses TRBV28 and TRBJ1-1, with TRBD1 as a possible D gene (6 bases). The CDR3 is 15 residues long. Germline values: CDR1 MDHEN, CDR2 SYDVKM. V was pared by 11 bases and J by 0 bases, with 19 bases between. CDR3 protein: CASQDSELMNTEAFF. The CDR3 DNA is TGTGCCTCCCAGGACAGCGAGCTCATGAACACTGAAGCTTTCTTT.

This clonotype showed up many times. The V call is TRBV12-3 or TRBV12-4, the J call TRBJ2-1; D unclear. Trimming cost V 5 bases and J 0 bases, with 14 bases left between them. The CDR3 is made up of 16 amino acids. CDR3 nucleotide sequence: TGTGCCAGCAGTGCCCCGGGCGGTCACTCCTACAATGAGCAGTTCTTC. Residues: CASSAPGGHSYNEQFF.

At least ten counts were recorded for this clonotype. This chain links TRBV6-5 with TRBJ1-1, with D hard to call. The CDR3 spans 16 residues. V gave up 2 bases and J gave up 11 bases, with 24 bases separating them. Per germline, CDR1 MNHEY and CDR2 SVGAGI. CDR3 sequence (DNA): TGTGCCAGCAGTTACAATTCCGGTGGCTTGAGGCTCGGGGCTTTCTTT. Protein sequence: CASSYNSGGLRLGAFF.

The chain carries TRBV4-2 and TRBJ1-5, with D maybe TRBD1 (6 bases). V was shortened by 2 bases and J by 7 bases, with 15 bases between the two germline ends. In germline, CDR1 is LGHNA, CDR2 YNFKEQ. This CDR3 is 15 amino acids long. The CDR3 is CASSQTKQGGQPQHF. CDR3 nucleotides: TGTGCCAGCAGCCAAACAAAACAGGGTGGGCAGCCCCAGCATTTT.

The chain combines TRBV5-6 with TRBJ2-7; D call uncertain. This CDR3 comprises 11 residues. Per germline, CDR1 SGHDT and CDR2 YYEEEE. Trimming took 5 bases from V and 7 from J, leaving 10 bases between them. Written as DNA, the CDR3 is TGTGCCAGCAGTCAGGCTAGTGAGCAGTACTTC. Translation: CASSQASEQYF.

Points on this clonotype: One end of the junction does not line up with germline, which may come from a read error. The chain employs TRBV30 and TRBJ1-5, with D hard to call. There are 14 residues in the CDR3. Germline V lookup: CDR1 GTSNPN, CDR2 SVGIG (reference sequence). The CDR3: CAWSLTPSNRPQHF. CDR3 coding DNA: TGTGCCTGGAGTCTGACACCTAGCAATCGGCCCCAGCATTTT.

A note on this clonotype: This may stem from a read error, because a much larger clone lies one nucleotide away. The chain recombines TRBV11-3 with TRBJ2-1; no clear D. CDR3 length: 13 residues. Per the germline V gene, CDR1 is SGHNT and CDR2 is YENEEA. CDR3 nucleotides: TGTACCAGCAGCCCCCTTCGGAGCAATGAGCAGTTCTTC. This sequence encodes CTSSPLRSNEQFF.

Only a few counts were recorded for this clonotype. The chain carries TRBV2 and TRBJ1-3, with D hard to call. Looked up from germline, CDR1 is SNHLY and CDR2 is FYNNEI. Trimming stripped 6 bases from V and 7 bases from J, with 16 bases between. This CDR3 is 14 amino acids long. CDR3 bases: TGTGCCAGCAGCTTTCAGCCCCCCAGGAACACCATATATTTT. It is translated as CASSFQPPRNTIYF.

The V gene is TRBV28, the J gene TRBJ1-3, with 9 positions matching TRBD1. The trim removed 5 bases at V and 4 bases at J, leaving 12 bases unmatched. The CDR3 consists of 17 residues. CDR1 MDHEN and CDR2 SYDVKM come from the germline V gene. Here the CDR3 reads CASSPALTGGSGNTIYF. CDR3 DNA sequence: TGTGCCAGCAGTCCCGCCCTAACAGGGGGCAGCGGAAACACCATATATTTT.

This clonotype was picked up a small number of times. The chain has TRBV10-2 and TRBJ2-3; the match to TRBD2 covers 9 bases. With 3 bases clipped from V and 3 bases from J, the junction kept 4 bases outside the gene matches. CDR1 WSHSY and CDR2 SAAADI come from the germline V gene. The CDR3 runs to 15 residues. CDR3 sequence: CASSDQREVTDTQYF. The CDR3 DNA follows: TGCGCCAGCAGTGATCAGCGGGAGGTAACAGATACGCAGTATTTT.

Comment on this clonotype: This sequence may be a read error, since a much larger clone differs from it by one base. The V and J genes are TRBV19 and TRBJ2-2; 9 nucleotides align to TRBD2. Per the germline V gene, CDR1 is LNHDA and CDR2 is SQIVND (reference sequence). This CDR3 has 17 residues. V was pared by 3 bases and J by 10 bases, with 15 bases of the junction left unmatched. Written as DNA, the CDR3 is TGTGCCAGTAGTATCGTGCTAGCGGGAAGTTTGGGCGTGGAGCTGTTTTTT. Its translation is CASSIVLAGSLGVELFF.

The rearrangement joins TRBV20-1 to TRBJ1-1; 10 bases match TRBD1. Unmatched junction bases numbered 8, after V lost 0 bases and J lost 4 bases. Per germline, CDR1 DFQATT and CDR2 SNEGSKA (reference sequence). The CDR3 covers 16 residues. CDR3 sequence: CSARDGTGDQATEAFF. CDR3 bases: TGCAGTGCTAGAGACGGGACAGGGGATCAGGCCACTGAAGCTTTCTTT.

This clonotype was observed many times. The chain is built from TRBV12-3 or TRBV12-4 and TRBJ1-3; 8 nucleotides line up with TRBD1. V lost 6 bases, J lost 6 bases, and 13 bases stayed unmatched. The CDR3 loop spans 16 amino acids. The CDR3 sequence is CASSFFNRGLPNTIYF. Here the CDR3 DNA reads TGTGCCAGCAGCTTCTTCAACAGGGGGTTGCCAAACACCATATATTTT.

The chain recombines TRBV27 with TRBJ2-1, with TRBD1 matching 8 bases. Germline V gene sequence: CDR1 MNHEY, CDR2 SMNVEV (reference sequence). There are 15 residues in the CDR3. V was clipped by 5 bases and J by 4 bases; unmatched bases: 7. The CDR3 protein is CASSLPGGPYNEQFF. The CDR3 DNA follows: TGTGCCAGCAGTCTCCCAGGGGGCCCGTACAATGAGCAGTTCTTC.

The sample holds many counts of this clonotype. The rearrangement links TRBV6-5 to TRBJ2-5; D is perhaps TRBD2 (7 bases). CDR1 and CDR2 (germline): MNHEY, SVGAGI. V was shortened by 6 bases and J by 5 bases, with 25 bases between the two germline ends. This CDR3 is built from 17 residues. The CDR3 DNA sequence: TGTGCCAGCAGCCATTCCCCCCGGGCGGGGGCTCGCGAGACCCAGTACTTC. Translating gives CASSHSPRAGARETQYF.

There are many counts of this clonotype. The chain has TRBV12-3 or TRBV12-4 and TRBJ2-3, with 7 bases matching TRBD2. V lost 6 bases to trimming and J lost 6 bases; unmatched junction nucleotides: 15. The CDR3 extends over 16 amino acids. CDR3 in DNA: TGTGCCAGCAGGCCGTTGGCTAGCGGTGTCGCGGATACGCAGTATTTT. It yields the protein CASRPLASGVADTQYF.

Ten or more counts support this clonotype. The genes are TRBV14 and TRBJ1-1; maybe TRBD1 (5 bases). Germline loops: CDR1 SGHDN, CDR2 FVKESK. V was shortened by 3 bases and J by 6 bases, with 14 bases between the two germline ends. The CDR3 runs to 14 residues. CDR3 protein: CASSHAGWGAEAFF. CDR3 DNA: TGTGCCAGCAGCCACGCAGGCTGGGGCGCTGAAGCTTTCTTT.